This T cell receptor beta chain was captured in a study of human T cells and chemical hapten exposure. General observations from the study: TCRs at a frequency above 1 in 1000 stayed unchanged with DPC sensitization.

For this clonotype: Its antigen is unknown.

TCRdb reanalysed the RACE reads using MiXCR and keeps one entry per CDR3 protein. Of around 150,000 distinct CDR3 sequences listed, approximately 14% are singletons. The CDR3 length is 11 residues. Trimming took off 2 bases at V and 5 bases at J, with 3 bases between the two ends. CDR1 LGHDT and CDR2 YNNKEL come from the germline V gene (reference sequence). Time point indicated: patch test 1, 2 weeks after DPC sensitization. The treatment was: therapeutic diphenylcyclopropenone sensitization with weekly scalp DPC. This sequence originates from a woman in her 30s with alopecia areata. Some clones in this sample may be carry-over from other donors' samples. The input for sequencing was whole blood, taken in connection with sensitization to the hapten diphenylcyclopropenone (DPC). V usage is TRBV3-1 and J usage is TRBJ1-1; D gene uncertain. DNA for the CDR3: TGTGCCAGCAGCCAAATGACTGAAGCTTTCTTT. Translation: CASSQMTEAFF.